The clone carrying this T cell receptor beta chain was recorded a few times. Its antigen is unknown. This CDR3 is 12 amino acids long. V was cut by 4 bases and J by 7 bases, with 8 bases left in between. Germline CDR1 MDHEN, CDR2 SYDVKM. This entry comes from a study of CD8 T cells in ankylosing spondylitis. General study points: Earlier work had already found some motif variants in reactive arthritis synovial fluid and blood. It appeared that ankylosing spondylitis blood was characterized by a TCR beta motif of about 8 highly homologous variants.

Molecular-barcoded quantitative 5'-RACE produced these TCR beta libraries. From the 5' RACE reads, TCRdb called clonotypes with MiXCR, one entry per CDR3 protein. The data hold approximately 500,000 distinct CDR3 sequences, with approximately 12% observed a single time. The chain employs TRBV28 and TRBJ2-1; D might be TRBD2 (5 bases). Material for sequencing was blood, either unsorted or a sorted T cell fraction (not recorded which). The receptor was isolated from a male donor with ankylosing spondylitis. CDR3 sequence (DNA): TGTGCCAGCAGTTATCAGCGGAATGAGCAGTTCTTC. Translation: CASSYQRNEQFF.